This is a list of T cell receptor beta chains from one sample in a study of early T cells in non-severe SARS-CoV-2 infection. Each CDR3 protein is one row after TCRdb ran MiXCR on the 5' RACE reads. Found here are approximately 120,000 distinct CDR3 sequences, more than 12% of them singletons; the top ten hold 21%. The specimen sequenced was whole blood. The receptors here all came from an adult who was a healthcare worker with PCR-confirmed SARS-CoV-2 infection or an uninfected control (not recorded which). The CDR3 runs from the conserved cysteine through the conserved F or W. A D gene is named only where the DNA matches it firmly. A row's size may be missing; if present it is once, few, many or a size class.

NA	once	TRBV3-1	TRBJ2-5	TGTGCCAGCAGCCAAGGGGGCAGGGGCGATGAGACCCAGTACTTC	CASSQGGRGDETQYF
NA	few	TRBV5-6	TRBJ2-2	TGTGCCAGTATTAACAGGGAGCCTGCGAACACCGGGGAGCTGTTTTTT	CASINREPANTGELFF
NA	NA	TRBV7-7	TRBJ2-3	TGTGCCAGCAGCCAGGGACGGACTAGCACAGATACGCAGTATTTT	CASSQGRTSTDTQYF
TRBD2	NA	TRBV29-1	TRBJ2-7	TGCAGCGTTGTGCTCGGGGGGACTAGCGGTACCTACGAGCAGTACTTC	CSVVLGGTSGTYEQYF
NA	NA	TRBV10-3	TRBJ1-1	TGTGCCATCAGTGGAGTCAGAGGCCCCTCTGAAGCTTTCTTT	CAISGVRGPSEAFF
NA	few	TRBV12-3/TRBV12-4	TRBJ1-4	TGTGCCAGCAGTCCCAGGTGGGCCGAAAAACTGTTTTTT	CASSPRWAEKLFF
NA	NA	TRBV2	TRBJ1-1	TGTACCAGTACCCTGGACAGCGCTACGCACACTGAAGCTTTCTTT	CTSTLDSATHTEAFF
TRBD2	NA	TRBV5-1	TRBJ2-5	TGCGCCAGCAGCTTGGCGCTAGCGGGGGCCCAAGAGACCCAGTACTTC	CASSLALAGAQETQYF
TRBD2	NA	TRBV12-3/TRBV12-4	TRBJ2-1	TGTGCCAGCAGTTTAACGAGCGGGGGGGCCAGGAGGAATGAGCAGTTCTTC	CASSLTSGGARRNEQFF
TRBD1	NA	TRBV6-6	TRBJ1-1	TGTGCCAGCAGTTACGAGGGGGCGAACACTGAAGCTTTCTTT	CASSYEGANTEAFF
TRBD1	NA	TRBV30	TRBJ1-6	TGTGCCTGGATCCAACAGGGGCATGGTTCACCCCTCCACTTT	CAWIQQGHGSPLHF
NA	NA	TRBV29-1	TRBJ1-1	TGCAGCGCGGAGACACAAAAGAACACTGAAGCTTTCTTT	CSAETQKNTEAFF
NA	few	TRBV28	TRBJ2-7	TGTGCCAGCAGCCCTTTGGTGTGGTCCTACGAGCAGTACTTC	CASSPLVWSYEQYF
NA	NA	TRBV5-5	TRBJ2-1	TGTGCCAGCAGCCCGGGGCATGAGCAGTTCTTC	CASSPGHEQFF
NA	NA	TRBV12-3/TRBV12-4	TRBJ1-3	TGTGCCAGCAGCCGGGACGGCTACTCTGGAAACACCATATATTTT	CASSRDGYSGNTIYF
TRBD1	NA	TRBV12-3/TRBV12-4	TRBJ2-2	TGTGCCAGCAGTTTCGACAGGGCGAACACCGGGGAGCTGTTTTTT	CASSFDRANTGELFF
NA	many	TRBV20-1	TRBJ2-7	TGCAGTGTAGGGGGGGGGCCCTCCTACGAGCAGTACTTC	CSVGGGPSYEQYF
TRBD1	NA	TRBV6-1	TRBJ1-6	TGTGCCAGCAGTCTCCAGGGGGGATTGAATTCACCCCTCCACTTT	CASSLQGGLNSPLHF
NA	few	TRBV5-8	TRBJ1-6	TGTGCCAGCAGCTTGTTGTCGGGGGGAAGTATCTCCTATAATTCACCCCTCCACTTT	CASSLLSGGSISYNSPLHF
NA	NA	TRBV5-1	TRBJ2-5	TGCGCCAGCAGCCCCCGGGGGCAAGGGGAGACCCAGTACTTC	CASSPRGQGETQYF
TRBD1	NA	TRBV4-1	TRBJ2-1	TGCGCCAGCAGCTCCCTTTTCTTCCGACAGGGCAAGGGTGATGAGCAGTTCTTC	CASSSLFFRQGKGDEQFF
NA	once	TRBV29-1	TRBJ1-1	TGCAGCGTTGGGAACAGCGTTCAGGGCACTGAAGCTTTCTTT	CSVGNSVQGTEAFF
NA	few	TRBV14	TRBJ1-1	TGTGCCAGCAGCCGGGGTCAGAACACTGAAGCTTTCTTT	CASSRGQNTEAFF
NA	NA	TRBV30	TRBJ1-5	TGTGCCTGGAGTACTCAGGCCTCGCCCCAGCATTTT	CAWSTQASPQHF
NA	NA	TRBV2	TRBJ1-4	TGTGCCAGCAGTGAAGCGCAAAGGGGGGGAGAAAAACTGTTTTTT	CASSEAQRGGEKLFF
NA	many	TRBV7-2	TRBJ1-5	TGTGCCAGCGGCGAGGGCAATCAGCCCCAGCATTTT	CASGEGNQPQHF
NA	few	TRBV20-1	TRBJ2-5	TGCAGTGCTAGAGATGGGGGGGCTGGAAGAGAGACCCAGTACTTC	CSARDGGAGRETQYF
TRBD2	few	TRBV7-8	TRBJ2-3	TGTGCCAGCAGCCCGGGACTAGCGGCGGGGGAAGATACGCAGTATTTT	CASSPGLAAGEDTQYF
TRBD1	few	TRBV4-1	TRBJ1-5	TGCGCCAGCAGCCCAAGTGGGCAGGGGGTCCAGCCCCAGCATTTT	CASSPSGQGVQPQHF
NA	few	TRBV20-1	TRBJ1-4	TGCAGTGCTAGGGGTGGGAATGAAAAACTGTTTTTT	CSARGGNEKLFF
NA	NA	TRBV27	TRBJ2-5	TGTGCCAGCAGCTTAAGACACGACCAAGAGACCCAGTACTTC	CASSLRHDQETQYF
NA	NA	TRBV7-9	TRBJ2-5	TGTGCCAGCAGCGTGGAGACCCAGTACTTC	CASSVETQYF
TRBD1	few	TRBV30	TRBJ2-2	TGTGCCTGGAGTGGCAGGGGGCCCGGGGAGCTGTTTTTT	CAWSGRGPGELFF